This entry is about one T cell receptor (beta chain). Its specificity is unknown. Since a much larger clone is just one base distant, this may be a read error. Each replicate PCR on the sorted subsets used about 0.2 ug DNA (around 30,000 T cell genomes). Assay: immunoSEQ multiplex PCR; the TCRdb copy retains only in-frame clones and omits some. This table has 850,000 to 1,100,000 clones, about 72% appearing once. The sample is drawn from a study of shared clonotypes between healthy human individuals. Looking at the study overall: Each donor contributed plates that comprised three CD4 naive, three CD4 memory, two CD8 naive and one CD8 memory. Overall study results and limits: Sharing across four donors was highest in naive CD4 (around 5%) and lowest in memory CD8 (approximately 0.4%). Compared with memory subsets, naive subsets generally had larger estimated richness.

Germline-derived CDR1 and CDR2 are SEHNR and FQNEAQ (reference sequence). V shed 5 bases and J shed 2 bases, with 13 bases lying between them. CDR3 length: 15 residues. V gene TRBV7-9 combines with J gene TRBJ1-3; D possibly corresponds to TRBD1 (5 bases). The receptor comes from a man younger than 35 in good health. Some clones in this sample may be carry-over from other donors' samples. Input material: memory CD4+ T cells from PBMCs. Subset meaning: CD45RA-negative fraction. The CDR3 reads CASSPSGGTGNTIYF. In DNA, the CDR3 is TGTGCCAGCAGCCCTAGCGGGGGGACTGGAAACACCATATATTTT.